This T cell receptor (beta chain) was identified in a study of CD8 T cells in ankylosing spondylitis. Overall study results and limits: Roughly eight highly homologous variants formed a TCR beta motif that appeared characteristic of ankylosing spondylitis blood. Some motif variants had been reported before (in reactive arthritis synovial fluid and blood).

As regards this clonotype: The target antigen is unknown.

V shed 1 base, J shed 6 bases, and the junction held 5 bases outside the gene matches. CDR3 size: 15 residues. The germline gives CDR1 SGHRS, CDR2 YFSETQ. One entry per CDR3 protein results from TCRdb running MiXCR on the 5' RACE reads. The table includes 650,000 to 800,000 distinct CDR3 sequences, 19% detected once. The origin of this receptor is a male donor with ankylosing spondylitis. The sequenced material came from blood, either unsorted or a sorted T cell fraction (not recorded which). V usage is TRBV5-1 and J usage is TRBJ1-2, with 11 positions matching TRBD1. This CDR3 reads CASSLMGQGEDGYTF. DNA of the CDR3: TGCGCCAGCAGCTTGATGGGACAGGGGGAAGATGGCTACACCTTC.